A single sample gave rise to the 6 T cell receptor beta chains below, sequenced in a study of blood T cells in healthy people across ages. Using a J-beta primer mix together with a sample-barcoded 5' primer, a second PCR was run for about 6 to 12 cycles. Each CDR3 protein gets one entry after TCRdb re-called the 5' RACE reads with MiXCR. The table lists fewer than 750,000 distinct CDR3 sequences, roughly half of them singletons, with roughly 13% in the top ten. The specimen sequenced was blood. These receptors all stem from a woman of 80 years or more in good health.

The J gene is TRBJ2-3, the V gene TRBV12-5; D is unresolved. Germline values: CDR1 LGHNT, CDR2 FRNRAP. CDR3 length: 13 amino acids. With 5 bases removed from V and 2 bases from J, the gap between germline ends came to 8 bases. The CDR3 region is CASGVQITDTQYF. In DNA form, the CDR3 reads TGTGCTAGTGGTGTGCAAATCACAGATACGCAGTATTTT.

The chain combines TRBV20-1 with TRBJ1-2; the D is unclear. This CDR3 is 12 amino acids long. Germline V CDR1 and CDR2: DFQATT, SNEGSKA (reference sequence). Trimming took 3 bases from V and 4 from J, leaving 9 bases between them. The DNA for the CDR3 is TGCAGTGCTAGTTCCGCTCGCTATGGCTACACCTTC. The encoded protein is CSASSARYGYTF.

This clonotype was seen only a few times. The chain uses TRBV28 and TRBJ2-2; 8 nucleotides match TRBD1. V gave up 7 bases and J gave up 5 bases; unmatched junction bases: 9. Germline lookup yields CDR1 MDHEN and CDR2 SYDVKM. This CDR3 is 15 amino acids long. CDR3 sequence: CASTRRDRRTGELFF. The CDR3 nucleotides are TGTGCCAGCACCCGACGGGACAGGAGGACCGGGGAGCTGTTTTTT.

The gene calls are TRBV14 and TRBJ2-1; 9 bases are shared with TRBD2. J lost 9 bases, V lost 1 base, and 10 bases had no gene match. The CDR3 runs 16 residues. The germline V gene encodes CDR1 SGHDN and CDR2 FVKESK. This CDR3 is CASSQVYGTSYPEQFF. The CDR3 nucleotides are TGTGCCAGCAGCCAAGTATATGGGACTAGCTATCCTGAGCAGTTCTTC. The full variable domain, completed using reference TRBV14 and TRBJ2-1, is EAGVTQFPSHSVIEKGQTVTLRCDPISGHDNLYWYRRVMGKEIKFLLHFVKESKQDESGMPNNRFLAERTGGTYSTLKVQPAELEDSGVYFCASSQVYGTSYPEQFFGPGTRLTVL.

This clonotype was seen just once. The CDR3 spells CASSLGFGFGLADYNEQFF. In DNA form, the CDR3 reads TGTGCCAGCAGCTTAGGTTTCGGCTTTGGACTAGCGGACTACAATGAGCAGTTCTTC. The V call is TRBV7-8, the J call TRBJ2-1; 10 bases are a match to TRBD2. V was clipped by 1 base and J by 3 bases; unmatched bases: 12. The CDR3 is made up of 19 amino acids. From germline, CDR1 is SGHVS and CDR2 FQNEAQ.

This sequence joins TRBV7-2 and TRBJ2-1; D gene ambiguous. The germline V gene encodes CDR1 SGHTA and CDR2 FQGNSA. The CDR3 is 13 residues long. The V and J ends lost 2 bases and 6 bases respectively, with 8 bases between them. The DNA of the CDR3 is TGTGCCAGCAGCTTATCCCTAGGCAATGAGCAGTTCTTC. Translated, it gives CASSLSLGNEQFF.